The 2 T cell receptor beta chains listed next were all sequenced from one sample in a study of OX40 agonist ivuxolimab in advanced cancers. Data came from immunoSEQ multiplex PCR; TCRdb stores just in-frame clones and leaves some out. The data show more than 65,000 clones, with roughly 90% seen just once and under 0.9% held by the top ten. The material sequenced was CD4+ or CD8+ T cells sorted from blood, taken in a trial of the OX40 agonist ivuxolimab. The source is an adult with an advanced solid tumor such as melanoma, head and neck, liver or kidney cancer.

This rearrangement joins TRBV5-1 to TRBJ2-2; 8 nucleotides agree with TRBD2. J lost 4 bases, V lost 5 bases, and 7 bases had no gene match. This CDR3 is 15 amino acids long. Germline-derived CDR1 and CDR2 are SGHRS and YFSETQ. The chain's CDR3 is CASRPREGGTGELFF. CDR3 sequence (DNA): TGCGCCAGCAGACCCCGGGAGGGAGGCACCGGGGAGCTGTTTTTT.

As concerns this clone: At one of its ends the junction is not consistent with the germline gene, which may arise from a read error. The chain is built from TRBV5-5 and TRBJ1-4, with D tentatively TRBD1 (5 bases). The CDR3 loop spans 16 amino acids. CDR1 and CDR2 from the germline V gene are SGHKS and YYEKEE (reference sequence). The CDR3 sequence: CASSLEVTARGEKLFF. In nucleotides, the CDR3 is TGTGCCAGCAGCTTGGAAGTGACAGCGCGGGGAGAAAAGCTGTTTTTT.